This TCR beta chain appears in the sequencing data of a study of PD-L1 blockade in urothelial cancer. On the study more broadly: Timepoints chosen for blood analysis were 3 weeks (second dose) and 6 weeks after treatment start. Blood samples contained a median around 140,000 T cells.

Synthetic TCR analog templates were spiked into all PCRs individually. Some clones are missing from TCRdb's copy, which holds only in-frame ones; the method was immunoSEQ multiplex PCR. Of 25,000 to 35,000 clones in the sample, 80% to 90% are singletons; the top ten hold around 3.6%. Details on this clone: Its antigen is as yet unknown.

Study findings and constraints: At 3 weeks on treatment, tumor-associated clones expanded more with durable benefit.

This CDR3 comprises 14 residues. Germline CDR1 reads LNHDA; CDR2 reads SQIVND (reference sequence). V shed 7 bases, J shed 4 bases, and the junction held 8 bases outside the gene matches. The V call is TRBV19, the J call TRBJ2-7, with 9 bases that match TRBD2. The clonotype was recovered from a man between 45 and 60 years old with urothelial cancer. Sequencing used PBMCs, obtained around atezolizumab (anti-PD-L1) treatment. The CDR3 DNA reads TGTGCCAGTACCAGGAGCGGGGGGAATTACGAGCAGTACTTC. This codes for CASTRSGGNYEQYF.